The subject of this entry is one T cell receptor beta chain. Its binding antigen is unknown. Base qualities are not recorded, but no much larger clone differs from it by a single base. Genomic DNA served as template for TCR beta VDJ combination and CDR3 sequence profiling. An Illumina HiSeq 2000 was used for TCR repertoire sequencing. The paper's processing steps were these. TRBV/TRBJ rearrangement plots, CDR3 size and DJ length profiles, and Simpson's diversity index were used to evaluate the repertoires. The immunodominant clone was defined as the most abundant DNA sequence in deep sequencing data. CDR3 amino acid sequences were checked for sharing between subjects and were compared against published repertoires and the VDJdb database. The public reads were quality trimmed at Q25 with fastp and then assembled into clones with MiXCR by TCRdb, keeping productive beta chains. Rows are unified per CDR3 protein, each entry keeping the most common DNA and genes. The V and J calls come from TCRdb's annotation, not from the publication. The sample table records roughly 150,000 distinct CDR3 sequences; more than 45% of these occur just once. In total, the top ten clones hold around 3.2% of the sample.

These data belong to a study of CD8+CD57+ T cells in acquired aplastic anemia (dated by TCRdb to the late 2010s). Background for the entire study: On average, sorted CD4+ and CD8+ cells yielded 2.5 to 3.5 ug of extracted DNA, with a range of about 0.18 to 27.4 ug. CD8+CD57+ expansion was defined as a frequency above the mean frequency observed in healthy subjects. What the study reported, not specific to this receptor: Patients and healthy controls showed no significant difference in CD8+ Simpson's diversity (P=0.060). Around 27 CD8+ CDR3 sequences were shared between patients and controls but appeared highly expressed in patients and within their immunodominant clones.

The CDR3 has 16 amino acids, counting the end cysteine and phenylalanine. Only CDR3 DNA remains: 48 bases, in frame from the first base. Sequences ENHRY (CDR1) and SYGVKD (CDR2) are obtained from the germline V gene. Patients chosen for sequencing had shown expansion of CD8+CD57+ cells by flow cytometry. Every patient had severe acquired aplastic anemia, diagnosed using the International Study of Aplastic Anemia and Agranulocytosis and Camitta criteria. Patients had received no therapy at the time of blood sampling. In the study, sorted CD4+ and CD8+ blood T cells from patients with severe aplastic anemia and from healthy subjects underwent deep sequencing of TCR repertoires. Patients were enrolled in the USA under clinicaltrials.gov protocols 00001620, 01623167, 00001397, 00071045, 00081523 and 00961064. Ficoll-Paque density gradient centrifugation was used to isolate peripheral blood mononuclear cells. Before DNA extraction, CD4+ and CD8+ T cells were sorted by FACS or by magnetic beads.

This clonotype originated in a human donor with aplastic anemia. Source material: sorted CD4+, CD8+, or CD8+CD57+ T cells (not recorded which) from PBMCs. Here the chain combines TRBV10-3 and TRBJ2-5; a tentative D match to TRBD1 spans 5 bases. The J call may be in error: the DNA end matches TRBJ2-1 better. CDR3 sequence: CAISPRETAEDNEQFF. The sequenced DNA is TGTGCCATCAGTCCCCGTGAGACAGCAGAAGACAATGAGCAGTTCTTC.